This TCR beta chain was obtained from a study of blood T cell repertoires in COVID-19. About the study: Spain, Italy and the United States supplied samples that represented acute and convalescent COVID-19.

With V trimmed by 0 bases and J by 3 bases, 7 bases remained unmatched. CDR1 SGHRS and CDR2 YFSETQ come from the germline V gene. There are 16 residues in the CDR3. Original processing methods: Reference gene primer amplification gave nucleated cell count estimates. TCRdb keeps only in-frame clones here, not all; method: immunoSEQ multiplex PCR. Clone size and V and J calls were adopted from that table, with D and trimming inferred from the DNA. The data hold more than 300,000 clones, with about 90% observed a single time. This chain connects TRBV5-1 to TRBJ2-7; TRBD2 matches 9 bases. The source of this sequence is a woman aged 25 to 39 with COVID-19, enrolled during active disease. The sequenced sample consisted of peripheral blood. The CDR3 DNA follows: TGCGCCAGCAGCTTGGCCCCGACTAGCGGATTCTACGAGCAGTACTTC. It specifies CASSLAPTSGFYEQYF.